Listed below are T cell receptor beta chains from one sample, sequenced in a study of T cells in Graves' hyperthyroidism and ophthalmopathy. TCRdb analysed the multiplex PCR reads with MiXCR anew, one entry per CDR3 protein. The table includes approximately 600,000 distinct CDR3 sequences, about 14% detected once. Sequenced material: blood. These receptors were taken from a woman under 30 with Graves' ophthalmopathy. The CDR3 runs from the conserved cysteine through the conserved F or W. The D gene is left open where the match is weak. Clone size is not always given. Where it is, it says once, few, many or a class for expanded clones.

cdr3_aa	cdr3_nt	d_call	j_call	v_call	clone_size
CASSHGTSGRTDTQYF	TGCGCCAGCAGCCACGGGACTAGCGGGCGTACAGATACGCAGTATTTT	TRBD2	TRBJ2-3	TRBV4-3	many
CASSRQGSSNQPQHF	TGTGCCAGCTCGCGACAGGGGTCTAGCAATCAGCCCCAGCATTTT	TRBD1	TRBJ1-5	TRBV18	many
CASSLTGMGNYGYTF	TGTGCCAGCAGCTTGACAGGGATGGGGAACTATGGCTACACCTTC	TRBD1	TRBJ1-2	TRBV7-9	few
CSARWFEETQYF	TGCAGTGCTAGATGGTTCGAAGAGACCCAGTACTTC	NA	TRBJ2-5	TRBV20-1	many
CASSPLQSPTGELFF	TGTGCCAGCAGCCCCCTACAATCTCCCACCGGGGAGCTGTTTTTT	NA	TRBJ2-2	TRBV5-4	few
CASSWDFSGNTIYF	TGTGCCAGCAGTTGGGACTTCTCTGGAAACACCATATATTTT	NA	TRBJ1-3	TRBV12-3/TRBV12-4	many
CAWRYNEQFF	TGTGCCTGGAGATACAATGAGCAGTTCTTC	NA	TRBJ2-1	TRBV30	many
CASSFHRGSSQMDEQFF	TGTGCCAGCAGCTTCCACCGCGGGAGTAGCCAAATGGATGAGCAGTTCTTC	TRBD2	TRBJ2-1	TRBV9	NA
CSATDSSGANVLTF	TGCAGTGCTACCGACAGCTCTGGGGCCAACGTCCTGACTTTC	NA	TRBJ2-6	TRBV20-1	NA
CASSQEEAGAGANVLTF	TGTGCCAGCAGCCAAGAAGAAGCGGGAGCTGGGGCCAACGTCCTGACTTTC	TRBD2	TRBJ2-6	TRBV4-2	NA
CASSEAEGQPRYNSPLHF	TGTGCCAGCAGTGAAGCGGAGGGACAGCCTCGTTATAATTCACCCCTCCACTTT	TRBD1	TRBJ1-6	TRBV2	many
CASSAGPSTDTQYF	TGTGCCAGCAGCGCAGGTCCTAGCACAGATACGCAGTATTTT	NA	TRBJ2-3	TRBV9	few
CASSSPRAGTNEKLFF	TGTGCCAGCAGCTCTCCTCGAGCAGGGACTAATGAAAAACTGTTTTTT	NA	TRBJ1-4	TRBV13	many
CASSFGAGAEVGTDTQYF	TGTGCCAGCAGCTTTGGGGCGGGGGCCGAAGTCGGCACAGATACGCAGTATTTT	NA	TRBJ2-3	TRBV4-2	few
CASSQRLGTYSGANVLTF	TGTGCCAGCAGTCAAAGACTGGGGACCTACTCTGGGGCCAACGTCCTGACTTTC	NA	TRBJ2-6	TRBV6-1	NA
CSARDPRGGDEQYF	TGCAGTGCTAGAGATCCCAGGGGTGGGGACGAGCAGTACTTC	NA	TRBJ2-7	TRBV20-1	many
CASSGPQGSTNEKLFF	TGTGCCAGCTCTGGGCCCCAGGGGTCAACTAATGAAAAACTGTTTTTT	NA	TRBJ1-4	TRBV7-9	few
CASSLGDPGAFYGYTF	TGTGCCAGCAGCTTAGGCGACCCAGGGGCCTTCTATGGCTACACCTTC	NA	TRBJ1-2	TRBV7-9	many
CASSLGFGGGNSPLHF	TGTGCCAGCAGTTTGGGGTTCGGGGGTGGCAATTCACCCCTCCACTTT	NA	TRBJ1-6	TRBV12-3/TRBV12-4	many
CASSLGVLNTQYF	TGTGCCAGCAGTTTAGGGGTGCTGAATACGCAGTATTTT	NA	TRBJ2-3	TRBV12-3/TRBV12-4	many
CASRPTGEGGYTF	TGTGCCAGCAGACCCACAGGGGAGGGTGGCTACACCTTC	TRBD1	TRBJ1-2	TRBV7-9	many
CASSEDRDNQPQHF	TGTGCCAGCAGTGAAGACAGAGACAATCAGCCCCAGCATTTT	NA	TRBJ1-5	TRBV6-1	many
CASSPSGRGFYEQYF	TGTGCCAGCAGTCCGAGCGGGAGGGGATTCTACGAGCAGTACTTC	TRBD2	TRBJ2-7	TRBV12-3/TRBV12-4	many
CASSVELADTQYF	TGTGCCAGCAGCGTAGAGCTCGCAGATACGCAGTATTTT	NA	TRBJ2-3	TRBV9	NA
CSATWGREDEQYF	TGCAGTGCTACCTGGGGGCGGGAGGACGAGCAGTACTTC	TRBD2	TRBJ2-7	TRBV20-1	many
CASTITGIYGYTF	TGTGCCAGCACCATAACAGGGATCTATGGCTACACCTTC	NA	TRBJ1-2	TRBV28	many
CASSEGGWIGGNQPQHF	TGCGCCAGCAGTGAGGGGGGATGGATAGGAGGCAATCAGCCCCAGCATTTT	NA	TRBJ1-5	TRBV4-1	NA